This entry lists 2 T cell receptor beta chains sequenced from one sample in a study of Ad26.COV2.S vaccination and SARS-CoV-2 variants. This table comes from immunoSEQ multiplex PCR, and its TCRdb copy is limited to in-frame clones, with some not included. The table has hundreds of thousands of clones, about 89% seen once. Documented treatment: some 20 received Ad26.COV2.S at low or high dose, single or two shots; about five received placebo; per-sample allocation not given. The investigators took samples on day 63 after the first vaccine or placebo injection. The sequenced sample was peripheral blood, obtained in a trial of Ad26.COV2.S vaccine versus placebo. Receptors originate from a person between 18 and 60 years old who received the Ad26.COV2.S COVID-19 vaccine or a placebo.

The chain carries TRBV11-2 and TRBJ2-1, with a weak D call TRBD2 (6 bases). This CDR3 is built from 15 residues. The V gene lost 0 bases and the J gene lost 3 bases, with 9 bases spanning the gap. The germline V gene encodes CDR1 SGHAT and CDR2 FQNNGV. The CDR3 region has the DNA TGTGCCAGCAGCTTAGATCCGACTAGCTACAATGAGCAGTTCTTC. Residues: CASSLDPTSYNEQFF.

This sequence joins TRBV6-5 and TRBJ1-1, with D possibly matching TRBD1 (5 bases). The V end lost 0 bases, the J end lost 1 base, and 12 bases lay between the germline ends. This CDR3 comprises 16 residues. The germline V gene has CDR1 MNHEY and CDR2 SVGAGI. The CDR3 region is CASSYSVRGTNTEAFF. CDR3 in DNA: TGTGCCAGCAGTTACTCCGTAAGGGGCACGAACACTGAAGCTTTCTTT.